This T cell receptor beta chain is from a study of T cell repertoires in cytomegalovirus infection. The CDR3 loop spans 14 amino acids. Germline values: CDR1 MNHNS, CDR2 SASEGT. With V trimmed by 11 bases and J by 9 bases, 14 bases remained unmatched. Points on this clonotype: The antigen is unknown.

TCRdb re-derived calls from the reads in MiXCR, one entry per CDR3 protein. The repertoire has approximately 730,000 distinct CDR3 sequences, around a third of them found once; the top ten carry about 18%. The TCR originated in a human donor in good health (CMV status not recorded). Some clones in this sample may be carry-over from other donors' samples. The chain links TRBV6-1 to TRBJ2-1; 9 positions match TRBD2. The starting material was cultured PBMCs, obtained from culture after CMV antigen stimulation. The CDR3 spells CAGSGLAGWGEQFF. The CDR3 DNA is TGTGCCGGCTCCGGGCTAGCGGGGTGGGGTGAGCAGTTCTTC.